One and the same sample provided the 27 T cell receptor beta chains below, sequenced in a study of cytomegalovirus exposure and HLA in healthy donors. The PCR ran on 60 Vbeta and 13 Jbeta primers. Method: immunoSEQ multiplex PCR; TCRdb's copy keeps in-frame clones and lacks some. The table lists approximately 76,000 clones, 79% of them singletons. Input material: PBMCs. Every receptor here comes from a young man in good health and CMV-seronegative.

V gene TRBV27 combines with J gene TRBJ2-7, with D maybe TRBD1 (5 bases). Germline V gene data show CDR1 as MNHEY and CDR2 as SMNVEV (reference sequence). V was clipped by 6 bases and J by 5 bases, with 14 bases between them. The CDR3 totals 13 residues. DNA of the CDR3: TGTGCCAGCAGGGACACTGGGGCTCACGAGCAGTACTTC. It encodes CASRDTGAHEQYF.

The gene calls are TRBV30 and TRBJ2-7, with TRBD1 identical over 10 bases. V gave up 3 bases and J gave up 6 bases; unmatched junction bases: 2. From germline, CDR1 is GTSNPN and CDR2 SVGIG (reference sequence). This CDR3 is built from 12 residues. CDR3 DNA: TGTGCCTGGAGATGGACAGGGGGCGAGCAGTACTTC. Its translation: CAWRWTGGEQYF.

The chain uses TRBV7-8 and TRBJ2-6, with a weak D call TRBD2 (6 bases). The germline V gene has CDR1 SGHVS and CDR2 FQNEAQ. The V gene lost 3 bases and the J gene lost 2 bases, with 14 bases spanning the gap. The CDR3 runs 17 residues. This chain's CDR3 is CASSFFVRGTGANVLTF. The DNA of the CDR3 is TGTGCCAGCAGCTTTTTTGTTCGGGGGACTGGGGCCAACGTCCTGACTTTC. Variable domain in full (rest from reference TRBV7-8 and TRBJ2-6): GAGVSQSPRYKVAKRGQDVALRCDPISGHVSLFWYQQALGQGPEFLTYFQNEAQLDKSGLPSDRFFAERPEGSVSTLKIQRTQQEDSAVYLCASSFFVRGTGANVLTFGAGSRLTVL.

This clone has just one count. The CDR3 sequence: CASSRTGTNAYEQYF. As DNA, the CDR3 is TGTGCCAGCTCTCGCACCGGGACAAATGCCTACGAGCAGTACTTC. The rearrangement links TRBV18 to TRBJ2-7; D may be TRBD1 (6 bases). The germline V and J ends were trimmed by 6 bases and 2 bases, with 17 bases remaining between them. This CDR3 region has 15 residues. Germline values: CDR1 KGHSH, CDR2 LQKENI.

This clone was seen only once. The V gene is TRBV6-5, the J gene TRBJ2-2; D call uncertain. Deletions cut 10 bases from V and 1 base from J, with 16 bases between. Germline V gene lookup returns CDR1 MNHEY and CDR2 SVGAGI. There are 15 residues in the CDR3. The CDR3 protein is CATSQMGVNTGELFF. The DNA of the CDR3 is TGTGCCACCTCTCAGATGGGCGTGAACACCGGGGAGCTGTTTTTT.

The CDR3 protein is CASSGYNEQFF. The DNA of the CDR3 is TGTGCCAGCAGCGGGTACAATGAGCAGTTCTTC. The V gene is TRBV2, the J gene TRBJ2-1; D is unresolved. Trimming shortened V by 6 bases and J by 4 bases, and 4 bases separated the two germline ends. The CDR3 runs 11 residues. The germline CDR1 and CDR2 sequences are SNHLY and FYNNEI.

The rearrangement links TRBV5-4 to TRBJ2-5; D is perhaps TRBD2 (6 bases). Germline V CDR1 and CDR2: SGHNT, YYREEE (reference sequence). V was shortened by 4 bases and J by 4 bases, with 11 bases between the two germline ends. This CDR3 contains 13 residues. The CDR3: CASSGGSGETQYF. As DNA, the CDR3 is TGTGCCAGCAGCGGAGGGAGCGGAGAGACCCAGTACTTC.

The V and J genes are TRBV11-2 and TRBJ2-3, with D possibly being TRBD2 (6 bases). Germline CDR1 SGHAT, CDR2 FQNNGV. The CDR3 has 14 amino acids. Trimming cost V 5 bases and J 5 bases, with 14 bases left between them. CDR3 nucleotides: TGTGCCAGCAGCCTCCGGGACTGGGGAGATACGCAGTATTTT. Translation: CASSLRDWGDTQYF.

The V and J genes are TRBV18 and TRBJ2-3; TRBD1 matches at 7 bases. CDR1 and CDR2 from the germline V gene are KGHSH and LQKENI. V gave up 3 bases and J gave up 4 bases; unmatched junction bases: 10. This CDR3 comprises 16 residues. The CDR3 DNA sequence: TGTGCCAGCTCACCGACAGGGACCTCTGGGGCAGATACGCAGTATTTT. Its protein product is CASSPTGTSGADTQYF.

The V and J genes are TRBV19 and TRBJ1-5; D perhaps matches TRBD1 (5 bases). The CDR3 has 13 residues. Trimming took 7 bases from V and 2 from J, leaving 9 bases between them. Germline-derived CDR1 and CDR2 are LNHDA and SQIVND (reference sequence). The chain's CDR3 is CASNRRGNQPQHF. The CDR3 DNA is TGTGCCAGTAACAGGAGGGGCAATCAGCCCCAGCATTTT.

This clone was seen just once. This chain uses TRBV30 with TRBJ1-5; D is ambiguous. Per the germline V gene, CDR1 is GTSNPN and CDR2 is SVGIG (reference sequence). CDR3 length: 17 amino acids. Trimming removed 0 bases from V and 4 bases from J, with 19 bases in between. The chain's CDR3 is CAWSVRVSETLNQPQHF. The CDR3 region has the DNA TGTGCCTGGAGTGTACGGGTCAGTGAAACCCTAAATCAGCCCCAGCATTTT. The full variable domain, rest sourced from reference TRBV30 and TRBJ1-5, is SQTIHQWPATLVQPVGSPLSLECTVEGTSNPNLYWYRQAAGRGLQLLFYSVGIGQISSEVPQNLSASRPQDRQFILSSKKLLLSDSGFYLCAWSVRVSETLNQPQHFGDGTRLSIL.

This chain links TRBV6-5 with TRBJ2-2, with D possibly being TRBD1 (7 bases). The length of the CDR3 is 15 residues. The V and J ends lost 2 bases and 3 bases respectively, with 10 bases between them. The germline V gene encodes CDR1 MNHEY and CDR2 SVGAGI. The CDR3 sequence is CASSYRRGDTGELFF. The CDR3 DNA sequence: TGTGCCAGCAGTTACCGCAGGGGGGACACCGGGGAGCTGTTTTTT.

As DNA, the CDR3 is TGCGCCAGCAGCTTGAACAGGGGAGAGCAGTACTTC. It is translated as CASSLNRGEQYF. V usage is TRBV5-1 and J usage is TRBJ2-7, with TRBD1 matching over 7 bases. The CDR3 totals 12 residues. Germline CDR1 and CDR2: SGHRS and YFSETQ. V lost 1 base to trimming and J lost 7 bases; unmatched junction nucleotides: 2.

The V gene is TRBV28, the J gene TRBJ2-4; TRBD1 matches at 8 bases. The CDR3 totals 16 residues. Unmatched junction bases numbered 6, after V lost 5 bases and J lost 0 bases. The germline V gene has CDR1 MDHEN and CDR2 SYDVKM. CDR3 amino acids: CASSPTGTGAKNIQYF. CDR3 in DNA: TGTGCCAGCAGTCCTACCGGGACAGGAGCCAAAAACATTCAGTACTTC.

The J gene is TRBJ2-7, the V gene TRBV30; 11 bases line up with TRBD1. The CDR3 is 15 amino acids. Germline assignment: CDR1 GTSNPN and CDR2 SVGIG (reference sequence). With V trimmed by 3 bases and J by 9 bases, 13 bases remained unmatched. CDR3 coding DNA: TGTGCCTGGAGGGGAGGTGGGGACAGGGGGTGCCCGCAGTACTTC. Translation gives CAWRGGGDRGCPQYF.

The V gene is TRBV27, the J gene TRBJ1-5, with D unresolved. The length of the CDR3 is 15 residues. Germline V gives CDR1 MNHEY, CDR2 SMNVEV (reference sequence). Trimming took off 5 bases at V and 0 bases at J, with 11 bases between the two ends. Here the CDR3 reads CASSPSGASNQPQHF. The CDR3 DNA reads TGTGCCAGCAGTCCGTCAGGCGCTAGCAATCAGCCCCAGCATTTT.

This clone was detected once. V usage is TRBV18 and J usage is TRBJ2-5; D ambiguous. With 10 bases removed from V and 5 bases from J, the gap between germline ends came to 23 bases. The germline CDR1 and CDR2 sequences are KGHSH and LQKENI. The CDR3 has 15 amino acids. The DNA for the CDR3 is TGTGCCACCGCCTTCCGTGAAACCACGAGGGAGACCCAGTACTTC. The encoded protein is CATAFRETTRETQYF.

V is TRBV29-1 and J is TRBJ2-2; D gene ambiguous. Trimming took off 4 bases at V and 0 bases at J, with 6 bases between the two ends. CDR3 size: 13 residues. Germline CDR1 SQVTM, CDR2 ANQGSEA. The CDR3 protein is CSVVIPNTGELFF. CDR3 nucleotides: TGCAGCGTTGTCATTCCGAACACCGGGGAGCTGTTTTTT.

This sequence joins TRBV19 and TRBJ2-4; the match to TRBD1 covers 8 bases. This CDR3 is built from 14 residues. The germline V gene has CDR1 LNHDA and CDR2 SQIVND (reference sequence). Trimming at V came to 7 bases and at J to 8 bases, leaving 10 bases not matched to a gene. The CDR3 DNA reads TGTGCCAGTACTCACGACAGGGGTAGCCACATTCAGTACTTC. It translates to CASTHDRGSHIQYF.

The chain joins TRBV4-1 to TRBJ2-1; 13 bases align to TRBD2. The germline V gene encodes CDR1 MGHRA and CDR2 YSYEKL. This CDR3 is built from 20 residues. After removal of 3 bases from V and 0 bases from J, the junction contained 11 bases not matched to a gene. CDR3 nucleotides: TGCGCCAGCAGCCACCCGGGACTAGCGGGGAGGATGAGCTCCTACAATGAGCAGTTCTTC. Translation: CASSHPGLAGRMSSYNEQFF.

J is TRBJ2-5 and V is TRBV6-5; TRBD1 is a possible D gene (6 bases). There are 12 residues in the CDR3. The germline V and J ends were trimmed by 6 bases and 3 bases, with 8 bases remaining between them. CDR1 MNHEY and CDR2 SVGAGI come from the germline V gene. The CDR3 sequence: CASRQGKETQYF. In DNA form, the CDR3 reads TGTGCCAGCAGGCAGGGGAAAGAGACCCAGTACTTC.

This chain connects TRBV4-1 to TRBJ2-1, with D possibly being TRBD2 (5 bases). The germline CDR1 and CDR2 sequences are MGHRA and YSYEKL. There are 16 residues in the CDR3. Deletions cut 0 bases from V and 0 bases from J, with 9 bases between. CDR3 residues: CASSQDLARSYNEQFF. CDR3 DNA sequence: TGCGCCAGCAGCCAAGATCTAGCCCGCTCCTACAATGAGCAGTTCTTC.

The chain is built from TRBV7-2 and TRBJ1-2, with unresolved D. Germline V lookup: CDR1 SGHTA, CDR2 FQGNSA. This CDR3 has 16 residues. Trimming removed 0 bases at V and 4 bases at J, with 15 bases between. CDR3 in amino acids: CASSLAIRGELYGYTF. The CDR3 DNA follows: TGTGCCAGCAGCTTAGCGATTCGGGGAGAGCTCTATGGCTACACCTTC. The variable domain in full, with the rest retrieved from reference TRBV7-2 and TRBJ1-2, is GAGVSQSPSNKVTEKGKDVELRCDPISGHTALYWYRQSLGQGLEFLIYFQGNSAPDKSGLPSDRFSAERTGGSVSTLTIQRTQQEDSAVYLCASSLAIRGELYGYTFGSGTRLTVV.

This clone was seen a few times. Because the CDR3 is missing its conserved closing phenylalanine or tryptophan, this is likely a read error. It is unclear where the CDR3 begins or ends on the DNA, so no DNA is shown, and the CDR3 is as TCRdb lists it. This chain joins TRBV6-4 and TRBJ2-6; whether TRBD2, the table's D call, matches the DNA was not checked. The CDR3 is made up of 13 amino acids, end residues included. CDR1 and CDR2 (germline): MRHNA, SNTAGT. The CDR3 reads CASREPTLWGPFS.

The chain carries TRBV20-1 and TRBJ2-7; TRBD1 is a possible D gene (5 bases). Trimming shortened V by 6 bases and J by 0 bases, and 6 bases separated the two germline ends. The CDR3 runs 11 residues. Germline loops: CDR1 DFQATT, CDR2 SNEGSKA (reference sequence). CDR3 sequence reads: CSARDSYEQYF. CDR3 DNA: TGCAGTGCCAGGGACTCCTACGAGCAGTACTTC.

The genes are TRBV28 and TRBJ2-3; a possible D gene is TRBD2 (6 bases). V lost 10 bases and J 0 bases, leaving 11 bases between the germline ends. This CDR3 region has 13 residues. Germline V gives CDR1 MDHEN, CDR2 SYDVKM. CDR3 sequence (DNA): TGTGCCACCGCAGGGACTAGCACAGATACGCAGTATTTT. It is translated as CATAGTSTDTQYF.

The chain combines TRBV15 with TRBJ2-1; TRBD2 aligns across 9 bases. The CDR3 spans 14 residues. V was pared by 3 bases and J by 5 bases, with 2 bases of the junction left unmatched. In germline, CDR1 is LNHNV, CDR2 YYDKDF (reference sequence). This chain's CDR3 is CATSRGTSHNEQFF. The CDR3 coding sequence is TGTGCCACCAGCAGGGGGACTAGCCACAATGAGCAGTTCTTC.